The next 23 T cell receptor beta chains were all read from a single sample in a study of cytotoxic CD8 clonotypes in ibrutinib-treated CLL. TCRdb's copy holds only in-frame clones and misses some; the assay was immunoSEQ multiplex PCR. Of approximately 57,000 clones in the sample, around 55% are singletons; the top ten hold about a fifth. This material consisted of PBMCs, taken after 24 months of ibrutinib treatment. Source of these receptors: a human donor with chronic lymphocytic leukemia.

This chain joins TRBV28 and TRBJ2-3; D is unclear. This CDR3 has 14 residues. V dropped 2 bases and J dropped 6 bases, with 12 bases sitting between them. The germline CDR1 and CDR2 sequences are MDHEN and SYDVKM. The CDR3: CASSLGVPPDTQYF. CDR3 nucleotide sequence: TGTGCCAGCAGTTTAGGGGTACCTCCTGATACGCAGTATTTT.

This clone was detected only a few times. The chain employs TRBV5-1 and TRBJ2-1; 7 nucleotides match TRBD2. With V trimmed by 2 bases and J by 9 bases, 8 bases remained unmatched. This CDR3 comprises 14 residues. Germline V gene sequence: CDR1 SGHRS, CDR2 YFSETQ. CDR3 protein: CASSFFRGSVEQFF. The CDR3 DNA sequence: TGCGCCAGCAGCTTCTTTCGCGGGAGTGTTGAGCAGTTCTTC.

This chain connects TRBV6-1 to TRBJ1-5; D might be TRBD1 (5 bases). V lost 4 bases, J lost 0 bases, and 16 bases lay in between. This CDR3 has 17 residues. Germline V lookup: CDR1 MNHNS, CDR2 SASEGT. In nucleotides, the CDR3 is TGTGCCAGCAGTGCGATTAGACAGACGAATAGCAATCAGCCCCAGCATTTT. Protein sequence: CASSAIRQTNSNQPQHF.

This clone came up a few times. The chain couples TRBV5-4 to TRBJ2-5, with a tentative D call TRBD1 (5 bases). CDR3 length equals 13 residues. CDR1 is SGHNT, CDR2 YYREEE, per germline (reference sequence). V lost 5 bases and J lost 2, with 10 bases in between. The CDR3 DNA reads TGTGCCAGCAGAAAGGGGATTCAAGAGACCCAGTACTTC. Its translation is CASRKGIQETQYF.

This chain uses TRBV30 with TRBJ1-4; no definite D call. The CDR3 contains 18 residues. Germline values: CDR1 GTSNPN, CDR2 SVGIG (reference sequence). V lost 3 bases, J lost 5 bases, and 25 bases lay in between. The CDR3 DNA reads TGTGCCTGGAGACGATACGGGAGGGCGCTTACAGAGAATGAAAAACTGTTTTTT. This codes for CAWRRYGRALTENEKLFF.

V usage is TRBV7-9 and J usage is TRBJ2-7, with TRBD2 matching over 9 bases. The CDR3 extends over 16 amino acids. Germline trimming cut 6 bases from V and 3 bases from J; bases unmatched to any gene: 12. Germline values: CDR1 SEHNR, CDR2 FQNEAQ (reference sequence). The CDR3 loop is CASRGTSLAGFYEQYF. CDR3 in DNA: TGTGCCAGCAGAGGAACTTCACTAGCGGGCTTCTACGAGCAGTACTTC.

This chain uses TRBV15 with TRBJ2-1, with D possibly being TRBD1 or TRBD2 (6 bases each). V dropped 6 bases and J dropped 4 bases, with 16 bases sitting between them. The CDR3 contains 15 residues. Germline CDR1 is LNHNV and CDR2 is YYDKDF (reference sequence). CDR3 residues: CATRERGTQYNEQFF. The CDR3 DNA sequence: TGTGCCACCAGGGAGAGGGGGACTCAATACAATGAGCAGTTCTTC.

The chain employs TRBV7-2 and TRBJ2-3; D ambiguous. The CDR3 is made up of 13 amino acids. The V end was cut by 3 bases, the J end by 7 bases, with 11 bases between. The germline CDR1 and CDR2 sequences are SGHTA and FQGNSA. The CDR3 here is CASSFRLANTQYF. In DNA form, the CDR3 reads TGTGCCAGCAGCTTTAGACTCGCAAATACGCAGTATTTT.

The rearrangement links TRBV6-5 to TRBJ2-7; D not resolved. The CDR3 runs 14 residues. The ends were cut back, 0 bases at V and 5 bases at J, with 11 bases in the middle. The germline V gene has CDR1 MNHEY and CDR2 SVGAGI. The CDR3 reads CASSYSGHPHEQYF. The CDR3 region has the DNA TGTGCCAGCAGTTACTCAGGTCATCCCCACGAGCAGTACTTC.

This clone was found a few times. The chain couples TRBV7-6 to TRBJ2-1, with a tentative D call TRBD2 (6 bases). V lost 5 bases and J lost 6, with 14 bases in between. The CDR3 loop spans 14 amino acids. Germline lookup yields CDR1 SGHVS and CDR2 FNYEAQ. The CDR3 DNA sequence: TGTGCCAGCAGCCCCTTGGGGGGAACCAATGAGCAGTTCTTC. This sequence encodes CASSPLGGTNEQFF. The variable domain in full, with the rest retrieved from reference TRBV7-6 and TRBJ2-1, is GAGVSQSPRYKVTKRGQDVALRCDPISGHVSLYWYRQALGQGPEFLTYFNYEAQQDKSGLPNDRFSAERPEGSISTLTIQRTEQRDSAMYRCASSPLGGTNEQFFGPGTRLTVL.

This sequence joins TRBV7-2 and TRBJ2-4, with 9 positions matching TRBD1. Germline CDR1 and CDR2: SGHTA and FQGNSA. The CDR3 length is 14 residues. Trimming at V came to 1 base and at J to 8 bases, leaving 3 bases not matched to a gene. CDR3 nucleotide sequence: TGTGCCAGCAGCTTAGGACAGGGGGTTTACATTCAGTACTTC. Protein: CASSLGQGVYIQYF.

A word on this clone: The germline gene is not matched at one end of the junction; a read error may be the cause. The V call is TRBV18, the J call TRBJ2-5, with TRBD2 matching 10 bases. This CDR3 comprises 17 residues. Germline V gives CDR1 KGHSH, CDR2 LQKENI. The CDR3 loop is CASSPPRIAGGQGTQYF. Written as DNA, the CDR3 is TGTGCCAGCTCACCACCGAGGATAGCGGGGGGTCAAGGGACCCAGTACTTC.

A single count supports this clone. The CDR3 here is CASSSRGPFYNEQFF. In nucleotides, the CDR3 is TGTGCCAGCAGTTCACGGGGGCCATTCTACAATGAGCAGTTCTTC. The chain links TRBV28 to TRBJ2-1, with D possibly being TRBD1 or TRBD2 (6 bases each). V was clipped by 4 bases and J by 3 bases, with 13 bases between them. Germline lookup yields CDR1 MDHEN and CDR2 SYDVKM. This CDR3 comprises 15 residues.

This chain joins TRBV5-5 and TRBJ2-7; 11 bases line up with TRBD1. V lost 1 base and J lost 4; bases outside the gene matches: 4. Germline V CDR1 and CDR2: SGHKS, YYEKEE (reference sequence). This CDR3 region has 15 residues. CDR3 DNA sequence: TGTGCCAGCAGCTTGTGGGGACAGGGGGGGTACGAGCAGTACTTC. Translation gives CASSLWGQGGYEQYF.

The genes are TRBV28 and TRBJ2-2; TRBD1 matches 10 bases. CDR1 and CDR2 from the germline V gene are MDHEN and SYDVKM. The CDR3 totals 15 residues. Germline trimming cut 5 bases from V and 5 bases from J; bases unmatched to any gene: 5. In DNA form, the CDR3 reads TGTGCCAGCAGTGAGGGACAGGGGCGAACCGGGGAGCTGTTTTTT. Protein sequence: CASSEGQGRTGELFF.

This CDR3 reads CASSQDQGQFLYGYTF. CDR3 bases: TGCGCCAGCAGCCAAGATCAGGGACAGTTCCTCTATGGCTACACCTTC. V usage is TRBV4-1 and J usage is TRBJ1-2; the match to TRBD1 covers 7 bases. J gave up 4 bases and V 0 bases, and 8 bases lay outside the gene matches. The germline V gene encodes CDR1 MGHRA and CDR2 YSYEKL. The CDR3 has 16 residues.

This clone was counted a few times. The CDR3 nucleotides are TGTGCCAGCAGTGACAGGACCCGCACAGATACGCAGTATTTT. Translating it yields CASSDRTRTDTQYF. The chain couples TRBV2 to TRBJ2-3; no firm D call. V lost 3 bases, J lost 1 base, and 8 bases lay in between. Germline V lookup: CDR1 SNHLY, CDR2 FYNNEI. The CDR3 runs 14 residues.

The gene calls are TRBV28 and TRBJ1-2, with D tentatively TRBD1 (5 bases). The germline gives CDR1 MDHEN, CDR2 SYDVKM. This CDR3 is built from 14 residues. Between the trimmed V and J ends, which lost 5 bases and 5 bases, there was a span of 15 bases. The CDR3 region is CASSGADSQYGYTF. CDR3 in DNA: TGTGCCAGCAGTGGGGCCGACAGTCAATATGGCTACACCTTC.

The chain couples TRBV29-1 to TRBJ1-2; D may be TRBD1 (6 bases). The ends were cut back, 7 bases at V and 3 bases at J, with 12 bases in the middle. Germline CDR1 reads SQVTM; CDR2 reads ANQGSEA. The CDR3 is 12 residues long. DNA of the CDR3: TGCAGCGCCCGAAGGGGGGACTATGGCTACACCTTC. It specifies CSARRGDYGYTF.

The J gene is TRBJ2-5, the V gene TRBV6-1; D ambiguous. The CDR3 sequence is 12 residues long. The V gene lost 6 bases and the J gene lost 3 bases, with 8 bases spanning the gap. Germline CDR1 and CDR2: MNHNS and SASEGT. The CDR3 DNA is TGTGCCAGCAGCCACCGTAAAGAGACCCAGTACTTC. Translation: CASSHRKETQYF.

This clone was seen just once. The chain carries TRBV18 and TRBJ2-7; tentative D call: TRBD2 (6 bases). The CDR3 is made up of 15 amino acids. Germline assignment: CDR1 KGHSH and CDR2 LQKENI. Trimming took 3 bases from V and 2 from J, leaving 14 bases between them. In DNA, the CDR3 is TGTGCCAGCTCACCCCGACTAGGGTCAACCTACGAGCAGTACGTC. Translated, it gives CASSPRLGSTYEQYV.

The rearrangement joins TRBV28 to TRBJ2-3; TRBD1 matches 8 bases. The CDR3 is 16 residues long. Germline-derived CDR1 and CDR2 are MDHEN and SYDVKM. Losses at the gene ends were 2 bases for V and 6 bases for J; bases not matched to a gene: 10. This chain's CDR3 is CASSLPGRGQLDTQYF. In nucleotides, the CDR3 is TGTGCCAGCAGTTTACCGGGCAGGGGGCAGCTGGATACGCAGTATTTT.

The V gene is TRBV7-9, the J gene TRBJ2-1, with D uncertain. With 1 base removed from V and 8 bases from J, the gap between germline ends came to 6 bases. Germline V CDR1 and CDR2: SEHNR, FQNEAQ (reference sequence). This CDR3 comprises 12 residues. The CDR3: CASSLDPDEQFF. CDR3 sequence (DNA): TGTGCCAGCAGCTTAGATCCGGATGAGCAGTTCTTC.